This note documents a single TCR beta chain sequence. The data originate from a study of cytomegalovirus exposure and HLA in healthy donors. Turning to the study itself: About 85 million unique TCRs from HLA-typed donors were held in an early release of data.

PCR primers comprised 60 Vbeta and 13 Jbeta primers. Sequencing was performed with immunoSEQ multiplex PCR; in TCRdb, only in-frame clones are kept and a portion is missing. The table includes about 150,000 clones, more than 75% detected once. This CDR3 has 17 amino acids. Germline CDR1 is SNHLY and CDR2 is FYNNEI. Trimming removed 5 bases from V and 6 bases from J; junction bases left unmatched: 14. V and J are TRBV2 and TRBJ2-2, with 8 bases matching TRBD1. The sample was PBMCs. This sequence was found in a man aged 35 to 55 in good health and CMV-seronegative. The CDR3 DNA sequence: TGTGCCAGCAGTCCCCTACCCGGGACAGGAAGAGCCGGGGAGCTGTTTTTT. This codes for CASSPLPGTGRAGELFF. Filled out from reference TRBV2 and TRBJ2-2, the complete variable domain reads EPEVTQTPSHQVTQMGQEVILRCVPISNHLYFYWYRQILGQKVEFLVSFYNNEISEKSEIFDDQFSVERPDGSNFTLKIRSTKLEDSAMYFCASSPLPGTGRAGELFFGEGSRLTVL.